Below are 30 T cell receptor beta chains sequenced from a single sample in a study of glioma-infiltrating T cells (dated by TCRdb to between 2015 and 2016). Reads for this sample came from an Illumina MiSeq. The iRepertoire nested amplicon-rescue multiplex PCR (arm-PCR) platform was used to amplify TCR alpha and beta CDR3 regions from RNA. TCRdb passed the public sequencing reads through fastp at Q25 and MiXCR, retaining productive beta sequences. Rows with a matching CDR3 protein are joined into one entry that keeps the most common DNA and genes. The sample contains approximately 190,000 distinct CDR3 sequences, about 31% of them found a single time. The ten largest clones represent 20% of the sample. The sequencing input was glioma tissue, nonneoplastic brain tissue, or PBMCs (not recorded which). Source of these receptors: a human donor with low-grade glioma or glioblastoma, undergoing nonglioma brain surgery, or in good health (not recorded which).

This clonotype came up many times. The V call is TRBV10-3, the J call TRBJ1-6; no definite D call. The CDR3 is 12 residues long. Germline CDR1 reads ENHRY; CDR2 reads SYGVKD. V lost 3 bases and J lost 8, with 5 bases in between. The CDR3 loop reads CAISEVDSPLHF. The CDR3 DNA is TGTGCCATCAGTGAAGTTGATTCACCCCTCCACTTT.

This clonotype was seen ten or more times. V and J are TRBV28 and TRBJ1-2; D remains ambiguous. The germline V and J ends were trimmed by 3 bases and 1 base, with 12 bases remaining between them. The CDR3 is made up of 15 amino acids. In germline, CDR1 is MDHEN, CDR2 SYDVKM. The CDR3 DNA sequence: TGTGCCAGCAGTTTTGGTGGAGCTATTAACTATGGCTACACCTTC. It specifies CASSFGGAINYGYTF.

Ten or more counts support this clonotype. For the CDR3, the DNA is TGTGCCACCAGCAGAGAACAGGTTAGGAACACTGAAGCTTTCTTT. This encodes CATSREQVRNTEAFF. The chain joins TRBV15 to TRBJ1-1; possible D gene TRBD1, 5 bases. Trimming took 0 bases from V and 1 from J, leaving 9 bases between them. Germline CDR1 and CDR2: LNHNV and YYDKDF (reference sequence). This CDR3 is 15 amino acids long.

This clonotype was recorded many times. CDR3 nucleotides: TGTGCCAGCAGCTACTGGACCGGTAAAGAGACCCAGTACTTC. Translation: CASSYWTGKETQYF. The J gene is TRBJ2-5, the V gene TRBV7-9; D unresolved. Trimming shortened V by 4 bases and J by 3 bases, and 12 bases separated the two germline ends. This CDR3 is built from 14 residues. CDR1 is SEHNR and CDR2 is FQNEAQ in the germline V gene (reference sequence).

In this sample, this clonotype turned up many times. This chain connects TRBV3-1 to TRBJ2-1; TRBD2 might be the D (6 bases). CDR1 is LGHDT, CDR2 YNNKEL, per germline (reference sequence). CDR3 size: 14 residues. Between the trimmed V and J ends, which lost 8 bases and 7 bases, there was a span of 18 bases. CDR3 in DNA: TGTGCCAGCGGGGGTAGCGGAGGGGATAATGAGCAGTTCTTC. This translates into CASGGSGGDNEQFF.

This clonotype has at least ten counts. The V gene is TRBV20-1, the J gene TRBJ2-1; 11 bases agree with TRBD2. The CDR3 has 18 residues. From germline, CDR1 is DFQATT and CDR2 SNEGSKA (reference sequence). V shed 1 base, J shed 1 base, and the junction held 9 bases outside the gene matches. The CDR3 bases are TGCAGTGCTAGAGGGGCACTAGCGGGAGATTTGTCCTACAATGAGCAGTTCTTC. Encoded protein: CSARGALAGDLSYNEQFF.

As DNA, the CDR3 is TGTGCCAGCAGTGAAGAACTAGCGGGAGGGCACTACGAGCAGTACTTC. It is translated as CASSEELAGGHYEQYF. The genes are TRBV6-1 and TRBJ2-7; the match to TRBD2 covers 13 bases. The CDR3 contains 16 residues. The V gene's germline CDR1 is MNHNS and CDR2 SASEGT. The trim removed 1 base at V and 3 bases at J, leaving 3 bases unmatched.

The gene calls are TRBV6-6 and TRBJ2-7; D possibly corresponds to TRBD2 (6 bases). Germline V lookup: CDR1 MNHNY, CDR2 SVGAGI (reference sequence). This CDR3 has 15 amino acids. CDR3: CASGYVGTPIYEQYF. DNA for the CDR3: TGTGCAAGCGGTTATGTCGGGACTCCAATTTACGAGCAGTACTTC.

This clonotype turned up a few times. This chain joins TRBV11-2 and TRBJ2-1, with D perhaps TRBD2 (5 bases). Looked up from germline, CDR1 is SGHAT and CDR2 is FQNNGV. The CDR3 has 15 residues. Trimming shortened V by 5 bases and J by 2 bases, and 13 bases separated the two germline ends. The CDR3 sequence is CASSPELGPYNEQFF. The CDR3 DNA sequence: TGTGCCAGCAGCCCCGAACTAGGTCCCTACAATGAGCAGTTCTTC.

In its sample, this clonotype was seen many times. This chain uses TRBV12-3 or TRBV12-4 with TRBJ2-5; a weak D match, TRBD2 (6 bases). CDR3 size: 13 residues. Trimming took 8 bases from V and 1 from J, leaving 11 bases between them. The CDR3 DNA follows: TGTGCCAGCGGACGGGGGTTCCAAGAGACCCAGTACTTC. This gives the protein CASGRGFQETQYF.

This clonotype was seen ten or more times. CDR3 residues: CACLGAVSPDEQFF. CDR3 coding DNA: TGTGCCTGCTTGGGGGCAGTGTCCCCAGATGAGCAGTTCTTC. V and J are TRBV7-2 and TRBJ2-1, with D maybe TRBD1 (6 bases). The CDR3 has 14 residues. V was cut by 11 bases and J by 8 bases, with 22 bases left in between. Germline V gene data show CDR1 as SGHTA and CDR2 as FQGNSA.

For this clonotype: Being one base from a much bigger clone, this may be a read error. This rearrangement joins TRBV5-4 to TRBJ2-5, with TRBD1 identical over 10 bases. The CDR3 spans 15 residues. The germline V gene has CDR1 SGHNT and CDR2 YYREEE (reference sequence). CDR3 in amino acids: CASSRQGQGQEAQYF. CDR3 coding DNA: TGTGCCAGCAGCCGGCAGGGACAGGGGCAAGAGGCCCAGTACTTC. The full variable domain, in which reference TRBV5-4 and TRBJ2-5 provide the parts outside the CDR3, is ETGVTQSPTHLIKTRGQQVTLRCSSQSGHNTVSWYQQALGQGPQFIFQYYREEENGRGNFPPRFSGLQFPNYSSELNVNALELDDSALYLCASSRQGQGQEAQYFGPGTRLLVL.

This clonotype was recorded a few times. A much larger clone lies a single base off, so this may be a read error. The gene calls are TRBV10-3 and TRBJ1-1, with 7 bases matching TRBD1. The germline V gene encodes CDR1 ENHRY and CDR2 SYGVKD. This CDR3 comprises 13 residues. CDR3 in DNA: TGTGCCATCACTGGACAGGTGAAAACTGAAGCTTTCTTT. Translation gives CAITGQVKTEAFF.

This clonotype was picked up many times. The chain is built from TRBV6-4 and TRBJ1-1; D possibly corresponds to TRBD1 (5 bases). The CDR3 contains 14 residues. Deletions cut 0 bases from V and 5 bases from J, with 10 bases between. The germline V gene has CDR1 MRHNA and CDR2 SNTAGT. CDR3 coding DNA: TGTGCCAGCAGTGACTCTAGGGGAGGGACTGAAGCTTTCTTT. It codes for CASSDSRGGTEAFF.

The chain recombines TRBV29-1 with TRBJ1-2; TRBD1 matches 8 bases. The CDR3 sequence is 15 residues long. Germline assignment: CDR1 SQVTM and CDR2 ANQGSEA. The V segment lost 6 bases and the J segment 4 bases; nucleotides outside the gene matches: 13. This CDR3 reads CSVNRGVASGYGYTF. Written as DNA, the CDR3 is TGCAGCGTAAACAGGGGGGTTGCTTCTGGCTATGGCTACACCTTC.

This chain uses TRBV29-1 with TRBJ2-7, with a tentative D call TRBD1 (5 bases). The CDR3 extends over 11 amino acids. Looked up from germline, CDR1 is SQVTM and CDR2 is ANQGSEA. Trimming took off 4 bases at V and 9 bases at J, with 13 bases between the two ends. The chain's CDR3 is CSVARQGAQYF. CDR3 bases: TGCAGCGTTGCTAGGCAAGGGGCGCAGTACTTC.

This clonotype was recorded at least ten times. V is TRBV6-5 and J is TRBJ1-5; tentatively, D is TRBD1 (6 bases). Trimming took 1 base from V and 4 from J, leaving 17 bases between them. Germline loops: CDR1 MNHEY, CDR2 SVGAGI. This CDR3 comprises 17 residues. The CDR3 sequence is CASSYFPPGELNQPQHF. CDR3 sequence (DNA): TGTGCCAGCAGTTACTTCCCGCCAGGGGAATTAAATCAGCCCCAGCATTTT.

A note on this clonotype: Mismatch with germline at one junction end may stem from a read error. The chain combines TRBV4-1 with TRBJ2-7; D gene unclear. CDR1 and CDR2 from the germline V gene are MGHRA and YSYEKL. This CDR3 has 16 residues. The DNA of the CDR3 is TGCGACAGCAGCCAAGATACTGGTAGCAGATCCTACGAGCAGTACTTC. Its translation: CDSSQDTGSRSYEQYF.

A remark on this clonotype: Germline and junction disagree at one end, which may indicate a read error. In DNA form, the CDR3 reads TGTGCCAGTAGTATAGATGACAACTCCGGAAACACCATATCTTTT. Its translation: CASSIDDNSGNTISF. The V gene is TRBV19, the J gene TRBJ1-3; the D is unclear. Germline V CDR1 and CDR2: LNHDA, SQIVND (reference sequence). This CDR3 contains 15 residues.

This clonotype has just a few counts. The J gene is TRBJ2-2, the V gene TRBV12-3 or TRBV12-4; D gene uncertain. Trimming removed 1 base from V and 5 bases from J, with 11 bases in between. There are 15 residues in the CDR3. The DNA of the CDR3 is TGTGCCAGCAGTTTAGGGGCCCTAGGAACCGGGGAGCTGTTTTTT. It yields the protein CASSLGALGTGELFF.

This clonotype has a handful of counts. The chain couples TRBV5-1 to TRBJ1-5; unclear D gene. Trimming took off 0 bases at V and 0 bases at J, with 7 bases between the two ends. The CDR3 sequence is 15 residues long. The germline gives CDR1 SGHRS, CDR2 YFSETQ. Here the CDR3 reads CASSLDGYSNQPQHF. The CDR3 DNA reads TGCGCCAGCAGCTTGGACGGCTATAGCAATCAGCCCCAGCATTTT.

Concerning this clonotype itself: A much larger clone is a single base away; this may be a read error. This chain links TRBV7-9 with TRBJ2-2; D gene ambiguous. V gave up 0 bases and J gave up 5 bases, with 7 bases separating them. Germline CDR1 reads SEHNR; CDR2 reads FQNEAQ (reference sequence). The CDR3 sequence is 14 residues long. The CDR3 coding sequence is TGTGCCAGCAGCTTAGCGGATGGGACCGGGGAGCTGTTTTTT. This translates into CASSLADGTGELFF.

J is TRBJ2-1 and V is TRBV6-5; 10 bases agree with TRBD2. This CDR3 has 16 amino acids. The germline V gene encodes CDR1 MNHEY and CDR2 SVGAGI. With 1 base clipped from V and 4 bases from J, the junction kept 4 bases outside the gene matches. The CDR3 nucleotides are TGTGCCAGCAGTTACTGGACTAGCGGTACTTACAATGAGCAGTTCTTC. Translation: CASSYWTSGTYNEQFF.

This clonotype was detected many times. The chain employs TRBV20-1 and TRBJ2-1, with 10 bases matching TRBD2. CDR3 length: 17 residues. Trimming cost V 0 bases and J 7 bases; bases outside gene matches: 12. Germline CDR1 and CDR2: DFQATT and SNEGSKA (reference sequence). CDR3 sequence: CSARDTGLAGVENEQFF. CDR3 bases: TGCAGTGCTAGAGATACGGGGCTAGCGGGAGTTGAGAATGAGCAGTTCTTC.

This clonotype has more than one count but fewer than ten. This sequence may be a read error, since a much larger clone differs from it by one base. This sequence joins TRBV7-2 and TRBJ2-7, with D possibly called TRBD1 or TRBD2 (5 bases each). This CDR3 has 15 residues. Germline values: CDR1 SGHTA, CDR2 FQGNSA. The CDR3 DNA reads TGTGCCAGCAGCTTTTCCTCGGGACCCTCCTACGAGCAGTGCTTC. It codes for CASSFSSGPSYEQCF. The whole variable domain, remainder taken from reference TRBV7-2 and TRBJ2-7, is GAGVSQSPSNKVTEKGKDVELRCDPISGHTALYWYRQSLGQGLEFLIYFQGNSAPDKSGLPSDRFSAERTGGSVSTLTIQRTQQEDSAVYLCASSFSSGPSYEQCFGPGTRLTVT.

This clonotype was found many times. The rearrangement links TRBV12-3 or TRBV12-4 to TRBJ2-3; TRBD2 aligns across 9 bases. After removal of 4 bases from V and 6 bases from J, the junction contained 2 bases not matched to a gene. The CDR3 sequence is 13 residues long. CDR3 loop: CASSYSGSDTQYF. The CDR3 DNA reads TGTGCCAGCAGTTATAGCGGGAGTGATACGCAGTATTTT.

This sequence joins TRBV7-9 and TRBJ2-2; unclear D gene. The CDR3 consists of 14 residues. CDR1 is SEHNR and CDR2 is FQNEAQ in the germline V gene (reference sequence). V was trimmed by 5 bases and J by 0 bases, leaving 7 bases between them. In nucleotides, the CDR3 is TGTGCCAGCAGCCCGGTCACGAACACCGGGGAGCTGTTTTTT. Its translation is CASSPVTNTGELFF.

The chain couples TRBV5-6 to TRBJ1-5, with D unclear. Per the germline V gene, CDR1 is SGHDT and CDR2 is YYEEEE. V shed 1 base and J shed 8 bases, with 7 bases lying between them. The CDR3 runs to 12 residues. The CDR3 reads CASSLNTEPQHF. The CDR3 DNA reads as TGTGCCAGCAGCTTGAATACCGAGCCCCAGCATTTT.

This clonotype was recorded at least ten times. This sequence joins TRBV5-1 and TRBJ1-1; no firm D call. The V and J ends lost 4 bases and 1 base respectively, with 14 bases between them. Per the germline V gene, CDR1 is SGHRS and CDR2 is YFSETQ. CDR3 size: 15 residues. The CDR3 nucleotides are TGCGCCAGCAGCCCTATCCCCCTTAGGAACACTGAAGCTTTCTTT. Amino acid sequence: CASSPIPLRNTEAFF.

About this clonotype: A read error may be the cause here, since a much bigger clone is one base away. V gene TRBV7-2 combines with J gene TRBJ2-7; maybe TRBD1 (5 bases). CDR3 length: 13 residues. The germline V gene has CDR1 SGHTA and CDR2 FQGNSA. The CDR3 is CASSQGSYNEQYF. The DNA for the CDR3 is TGCGCCAGCAGCCAGGGTAGCTACAATGAGCAGTACTTC.